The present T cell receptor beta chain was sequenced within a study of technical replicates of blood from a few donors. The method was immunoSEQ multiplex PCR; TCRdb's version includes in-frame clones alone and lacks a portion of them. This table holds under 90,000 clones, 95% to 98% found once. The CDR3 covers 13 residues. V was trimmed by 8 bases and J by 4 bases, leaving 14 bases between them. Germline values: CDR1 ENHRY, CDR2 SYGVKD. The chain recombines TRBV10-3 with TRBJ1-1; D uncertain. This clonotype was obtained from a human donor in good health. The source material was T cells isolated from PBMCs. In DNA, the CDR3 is TGTGCCATCTCTTCGGTGAGTGGCACTGAAGCTTTCTTT. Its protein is CAISSVSGTEAFF.